These 9 T cell receptor beta chains were sequenced from one sample in a study of CD8+CD57+ T cells in acquired aplastic anemia. Using genomic DNA as the template, TCR beta VDJ and CDR3 profiling was carried out. Via MiXCR, TCRdb re-called the reads, giving one row per CDR3 protein. The data show hundreds of thousands of distinct CDR3 sequences, with more than 40% seen just once and 7.8% held by the top ten. It was patients with CD8+CD57+ cell expansion by flow cytometry who were chosen for sequencing. The specimen was sorted CD4+, CD8+, or CD8+CD57+ T cells (not recorded which) from PBMCs. The source is a human donor with aplastic anemia.

The chain employs TRBV6-4 and TRBJ1-1, with 9 bases matching TRBD1. Looked up from germline, CDR1 is MRHNA and CDR2 is SNTAGT. Trimming at V came to 2 bases and at J to 8 bases, leaving 6 bases not matched to a gene. The CDR3 sequence is 14 residues long. The DNA for the CDR3 is TGTGCCAGCAGTGACACAGGGGGCAGGACGGAAGCTTTCTTT. Amino acids: CASSDTGGRTEAFF.

Ten or more counts support this clonotype. The DNA for the CDR3 is TGTGCCATCTGGACTGGGCGGGAGGGCAGCATGGCGCCTAACTATGGCTACACCTTC. This sequence encodes CAIWTGREGSMAPNYGYTF. This chain uses TRBV10-3 with TRBJ1-2, with D uncertain. From germline, CDR1 is ENHRY and CDR2 SYGVKD. The CDR3 length is 19 residues. The V gene lost 8 bases and the J gene lost 0 bases, with 28 bases spanning the gap.

Here the CDR3 DNA reads TGTGCCAGCAGTGAATTACAGGGCAATGGCTACACCTTC. Translated: CASSELQGNGYTF. The chain uses TRBV25-1 and TRBJ1-2; D possibly corresponds to TRBD1 (6 bases). Trimming pared 1 base from V and 6 bases from J, leaving 9 bases between. Germline-derived CDR1 and CDR2 are MGHDK and SYGVNS. CDR3 length equals 13 residues.

The V call is TRBV10-3, the J call TRBJ2-3, with 13 nucleotides matching TRBD2. This CDR3 is 16 amino acids long. With 6 bases clipped from V and 4 bases from J, the junction kept 7 bases outside the gene matches. Per germline, CDR1 ENHRY and CDR2 SYGVKD. CDR3 nucleotide sequence: TGTGCCATCAGCACACTAGCGGGGGGGCTCGCAGATACGCAGTATTTT. It specifies CAISTLAGGLADTQYF.

Regarding this clonotype: The conserved closing phenylalanine or tryptophan is absent in this CDR3, likely reflecting a read error. V and J are TRBV7-9 and TRBJ2-3; tentatively, D is TRBD2 (6 bases). The V end was cut by 4 bases, the J end by 2 bases, with 13 bases between. The CDR3 has 15 residues. Germline V gene data show CDR1 as SEHNR and CDR2 as FQNEAQ (reference sequence). The CDR3: CASSSRDSNTDTQYV. The CDR3 DNA is TGTGCCAGCAGCTCTCGGGACTCGAACACAGATACGCAGTATGTT.

The chain joins TRBV7-2 to TRBJ2-7, with TRBD2 matching over 16 bases. Per germline, CDR1 SGHTA and CDR2 FQGNSA. V shed 6 bases, J shed 10 bases, and the junction held 6 bases outside the gene matches. The CDR3 sequence is 14 residues long. The DNA of the CDR3 is TGTGCCAGCAGGCCGGGACTAGCGGGAGGGGGACAGTACTTC. It is translated as CASRPGLAGGGQYF.

This clonotype was recorded many times. J is TRBJ2-7 and V is TRBV7-9; tentatively, D is TRBD1 (5 bases). This CDR3 contains 15 residues. In germline, CDR1 is SEHNR, CDR2 FQNEAQ (reference sequence). Trimming shortened V by 3 bases and J by 1 base, and 13 bases separated the two germline ends. CDR3 residues: CASSFGRAPSYEQYF. CDR3 coding DNA: TGTGCCAGCAGCTTCGGCAGGGCTCCTTCCTACGAGCAGTACTTC.

In this sample, this clonotype turned up a few times. Likely a read error: the CDR3 ends without its conserved phenylalanine or tryptophan. The chain recombines TRBV6-5 with TRBJ2-1, with 9 bases identical to TRBD2. Germline CDR1 reads MNHEY; CDR2 reads SVGAGI. The CDR3 runs to 13 residues. With V trimmed by 4 bases and J by 6 bases, 1 base remained unmatched. The CDR3 sequence is CASSLGLANEQFL. The CDR3 DNA reads as TGTGCCAGCAGTTTGGGACTAGCCAATGAGCAGTTCCTC.

On this clonotype itself: This may arise from a read error, as a much more abundant clone is one base away. The chain links TRBV5-5 to TRBJ1-1; D remains ambiguous. Germline CDR1 reads SGHKS; CDR2 reads YYEKEE (reference sequence). The V and J ends lost 2 bases and 10 bases respectively, with 21 bases between them. The CDR3 consists of 15 residues. The CDR3 protein is CASSFFPDAQEGAFF. DNA of the CDR3: TGTGCCAGCAGCTTCTTTCCGGACGCCCAGGAGGGAGCTTTCTTT.